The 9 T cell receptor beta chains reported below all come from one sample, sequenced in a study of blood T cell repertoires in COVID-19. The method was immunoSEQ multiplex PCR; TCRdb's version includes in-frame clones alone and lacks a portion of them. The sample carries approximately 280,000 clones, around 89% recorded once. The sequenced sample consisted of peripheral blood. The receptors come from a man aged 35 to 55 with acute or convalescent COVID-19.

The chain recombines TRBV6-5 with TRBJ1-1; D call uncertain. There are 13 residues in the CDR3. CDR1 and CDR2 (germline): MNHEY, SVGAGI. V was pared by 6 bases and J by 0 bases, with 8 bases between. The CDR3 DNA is TGTGCCAGCAGCCTCCCTCTGAACACTGAAGCTTTCTTT. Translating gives CASSLPLNTEAFF.

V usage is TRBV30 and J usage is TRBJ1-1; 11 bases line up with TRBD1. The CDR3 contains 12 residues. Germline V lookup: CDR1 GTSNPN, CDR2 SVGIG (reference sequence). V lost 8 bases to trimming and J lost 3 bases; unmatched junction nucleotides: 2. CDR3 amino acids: CAGQGAHTEAFF. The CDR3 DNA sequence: TGTGCCGGACAGGGGGCGCACACTGAAGCTTTCTTT.

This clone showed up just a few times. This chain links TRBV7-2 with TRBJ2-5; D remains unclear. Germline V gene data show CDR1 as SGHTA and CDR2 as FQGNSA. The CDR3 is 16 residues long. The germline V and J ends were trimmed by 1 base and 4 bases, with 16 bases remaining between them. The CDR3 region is CASSLVATTAGETQYF. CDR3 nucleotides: TGTGCCAGCAGCTTAGTTGCGACAACGGCCGGAGAGACCCAGTACTTC.

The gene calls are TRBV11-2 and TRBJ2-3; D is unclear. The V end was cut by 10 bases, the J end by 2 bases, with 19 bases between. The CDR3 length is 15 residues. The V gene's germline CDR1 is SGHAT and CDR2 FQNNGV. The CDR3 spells CAITMQLPPTDTQYF. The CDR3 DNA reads TGTGCCATCACCATGCAACTCCCCCCCACAGATACGCAGTATTTT.

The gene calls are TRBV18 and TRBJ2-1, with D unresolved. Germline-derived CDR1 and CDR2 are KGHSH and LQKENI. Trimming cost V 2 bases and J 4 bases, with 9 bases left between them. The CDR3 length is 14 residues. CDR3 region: CASSPGLWYNEQFF. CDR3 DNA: TGTGCCAGCTCACCAGGGCTGTGGTACAATGAGCAGTTCTTC.

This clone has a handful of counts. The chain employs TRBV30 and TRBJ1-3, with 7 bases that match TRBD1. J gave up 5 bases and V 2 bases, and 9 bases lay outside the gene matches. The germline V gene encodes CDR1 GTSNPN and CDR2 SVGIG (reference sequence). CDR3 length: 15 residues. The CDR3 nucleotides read TGTGCCTGGAGTCTCACGGACAGGAACAGAAACACCATATATTTT. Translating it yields CAWSLTDRNRNTIYF.

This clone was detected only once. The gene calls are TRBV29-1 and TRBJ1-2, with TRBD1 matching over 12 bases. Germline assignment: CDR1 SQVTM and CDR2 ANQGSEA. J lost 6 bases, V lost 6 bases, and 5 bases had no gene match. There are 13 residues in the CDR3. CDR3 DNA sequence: TGCAGCGTGGAGGGACAGGGGGCGAATGGCTACACCTTC. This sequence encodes CSVEGQGANGYTF.

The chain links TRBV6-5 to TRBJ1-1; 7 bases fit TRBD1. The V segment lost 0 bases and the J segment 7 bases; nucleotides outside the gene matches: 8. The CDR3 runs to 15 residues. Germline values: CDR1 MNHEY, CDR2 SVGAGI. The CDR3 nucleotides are TGTGCCAGCAGTTACTCGAGGGTTTCAGGGGGTGAAGCTTTCTTT. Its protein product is CASSYSRVSGGEAFF.

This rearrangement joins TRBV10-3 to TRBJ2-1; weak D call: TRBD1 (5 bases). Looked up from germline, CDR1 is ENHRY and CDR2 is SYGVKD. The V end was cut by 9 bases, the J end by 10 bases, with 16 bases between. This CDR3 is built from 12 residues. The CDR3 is CAIRTSNWEQFF. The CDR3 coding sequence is TGTGCCATTAGGACAAGTAACTGGGAGCAGTTCTTC.